This TCR beta chain was sequenced in a study of shared clonotypes between healthy human individuals. Study-wide results and limits: Shared clonotypes across all four donors exceeded non-shared ones in generation probability.

The method was immunoSEQ multiplex PCR; TCRdb's version includes in-frame clones alone and lacks a portion of them. The repertoire consists of hundreds of thousands of clones, with less than 85% occurring once and the leading ten covering over 1.5%. As for this clone: Its target is not known.

Per germline, CDR1 MDHEN and CDR2 SYDVKM. The CDR3 extends over 14 amino acids. J was trimmed by 5 bases and V by 0 bases; bases with no gene match: 3. This chain uses TRBV28 with TRBJ2-5; TRBD1 aligns across 7 bases. The sequenced sample was memory CD4+ T cells sorted from blood. Sample subset: CD45RA-negative fraction. The receptor's source is a woman in her twenties or thirties in good health. DNA for the CDR3: TGTGCCAGCAGTTTATGGACAGGGAAGGAGACCCAGTACTTC. Translated: CASSLWTGKETQYF.